The T cell receptor beta chain under discussion was sequenced for a study of graft-versus-host responses after intestinal transplantation. The overall study: Among the recipients, all got anti-thymocyte globulin induction and then tacrolimus and steroids for approximately 3 years. Findings and caveats of the study: Those patients showing graft-donor T cell macrochimerism displayed high graft-versus-host to host-versus-graft clonal ratios in allografts.

The CDR3 runs 14 residues. The germline gives CDR1 SGDLS, CDR2 YYNGEE. V lost 0 bases to trimming and J lost 0 bases, with 5 bases between them. This clone was recorded only once. What it binds is unknown. Generated by immunoSEQ multiplex PCR, the TCRdb table keeps only in-frame clones and is missing some. The sample yields some 15,000 clones, 80% seen once. Graft tissue was processed to release intraepithelial and lamina propria lymphocytes. This receptor was identified in a human patient who received an intestinal transplant, so some T cells may come from the graft donor. This chain joins TRBV9 and TRBJ2-3; TRBD2 might be the D (5 bases). Sample: ileum tissue, taken roughly 3.5 months after intestinal transplant. The CDR3 DNA sequence: TGTGCCAGCAGCGTAGGAGGGAGCACAGATACGCAGTATTTT. Encoded protein: CASSVGGSTDTQYF. The entire variable domain, with the rest obtained from reference TRBV9 and TRBJ2-3, is as follows: DSGVTQTPKHLITATGQRVTLRCSPRSGDLSVYWYQQSLDQGLQFLIQYYNGEERAKGNILERFSAQQFPDLHSELNLSSLELGDSALYFCASSVGGSTDTQYFGPGTRLTVL.